One and the same sample provided the 25 T cell receptor beta chains below, sequenced in a study of blood T cell repertoires in COVID-19. Generated by immunoSEQ multiplex PCR, the TCRdb table keeps only in-frame clones and is missing some. The top ten clones hold 8.3% of a sample with over 150,000 clones, approximately 84% of them seen once. Sequenced: peripheral blood. The receptors were sampled from a woman between 55 and 75 years old with COVID-19, enrolled during active disease.

This clone was observed once. In nucleotides, the CDR3 is TGTGCCAGCAGTTACTCGAAATCTAGCCCCCTGGTTCGGTCCTACAATGAGCAGTTCTTC. Protein: CASSYSKSSPLVRSYNEQFF. The chain recombines TRBV6-2 or TRBV6-3 with TRBJ2-1, with a tentative D call TRBD2 (5 bases). There are 20 residues in the CDR3. Deletions cut 0 bases from V and 1 base from J, with 22 bases between. From germline, CDR1 is MNHEY and CDR2 SVGEGT.

The V call is TRBV5-6, the J call TRBJ1-3; 8 bases line up with TRBD1. CDR1 and CDR2 (germline): SGHDT, YYEEEE. The ends lost 4 bases at V and 5 bases at J; junction bases unmatched: 14. This CDR3 has 17 amino acids. The CDR3 loop reads CASSGRVGTGSRNTIYF. As DNA, the CDR3 is TGTGCCAGCAGCGGAAGAGTGGGGACAGGCTCCAGAAACACCATATATTTT. Full variable domain (outside the CDR3, taken from reference TRBV5-6 and TRBJ1-3): DAGVTQSPTHLIKTRGQQVTLRCSPKSGHDTVSWYQQALGQGPQFIFQYYEEEERQRGNFPDRFSGHQFPNYSSELNVNALLLGDSALYLCASSGRVGTGSRNTIYFGEGSWLTVV.

The chain couples TRBV9 to TRBJ1-5; 7 bases are shared with TRBD1. With V trimmed by 3 bases and J by 2 bases, 5 bases remained unmatched. Germline CDR1 and CDR2: SGDLS and YYNGEE. The CDR3 is made up of 15 amino acids. Written as DNA, the CDR3 is TGTGCCAGCAGCGCGGGGGGGACAGGCAATCAGCCCCAGCATTTT. It specifies CASSAGGTGNQPQHF.

In this sample, this clone turned up once. At one end, the junction sequence differs from germline, possibly due to a read error. The chain employs TRBV7-7 and TRBJ2-2, with 7 nucleotides matching TRBD2. Germline V gene sequence: CDR1 SSHAT, CDR2 FNYEAQ (reference sequence). This CDR3 comprises 16 residues. This CDR3 is CASSDAGTTNTGELFF. The CDR3 nucleotides are TGTGCTAGCAGTGATGCCGGGACTACCAACACCGGGGAGCTGTTTTTT.

This clone is a singleton in its sample. The V and J genes are TRBV24-1 and TRBJ2-1, with TRBD2 matching 8 bases. This CDR3 region has 16 residues. The V segment lost 5 bases and the J segment 6 bases; nucleotides outside the gene matches: 11. Germline values: CDR1 KGHDR, CDR2 SFDVKD. Here the CDR3 reads CATSGLAGSGVNEQFF. The CDR3 DNA sequence: TGTGCCACCAGTGGCCTCGCCGGTAGCGGGGTCAATGAGCAGTTCTTC.

The chain links TRBV5-1 to TRBJ1-2, with D perhaps matching TRBD1 (6 bases). CDR3 length: 14 amino acids. CDR1 is SGHRS and CDR2 is YFSETQ in the germline V gene. Between the trimmed V and J ends, which lost 2 bases and 7 bases, there was a span of 15 bases. CDR3 sequence: CASSLEAGVSGYTF. In nucleotides, the CDR3 is TGCGCCAGCAGCTTAGAGGCAGGGGTCTCTGGCTACACCTTC.

The chain is built from TRBV9 and TRBJ1-5; no clear D. Trimming took off 0 bases at V and 7 bases at J, with 11 bases between the two ends. CDR3 length equals 14 residues. Germline CDR1 is SGDLS and CDR2 is YYNGEE. CDR3 region: CASSVAGWAQPQHF. The CDR3 bases are TGTGCCAGCAGCGTAGCTGGGTGGGCACAGCCCCAGCATTTT.

The chain is built from TRBV5-6 and TRBJ2-1; 10 bases are a match to TRBD2. Unmatched junction bases numbered 7, after V lost 4 bases and J lost 6 bases. The CDR3 contains 15 residues. The V gene's germline CDR1 is SGHDT and CDR2 YYEEEE. CDR3 in amino acids: CASSPLAGAGNEQFF. In nucleotides, the CDR3 is TGTGCCAGCAGCCCGCTAGCGGGAGCTGGCAATGAGCAGTTCTTC. Supplemented by reference TRBV5-6 and TRBJ2-1, the full variable domain reads DAGVTQSPTHLIKTRGQQVTLRCSPKSGHDTVSWYQQALGQGPQFIFQYYEEEERQRGNFPDRFSGHQFPNYSSELNVNALLLGDSALYLCASSPLAGAGNEQFFGPGTRLTVL.

This clone was detected a few times. The chain links TRBV6-1 to TRBJ2-1; 9 bases line up with TRBD2. The junction had 0 bases not matched to a gene; V was cut back by 1 base and J by 2 bases. Germline V gives CDR1 MNHNS, CDR2 SASEGT. CDR3 length: 15 amino acids. In nucleotides, the CDR3 is TGTGCCAGCAGTGAAGGCGGGAGGGCCTACAATGAGCAGTTCTTC. Protein: CASSEGGRAYNEQFF.

This chain joins TRBV19 and TRBJ1-4; 11 bases match TRBD1. There are 14 residues in the CDR3. The V and J ends lost 8 bases and 7 bases, in that order; junction bases with no gene match: 6. Germline V gives CDR1 LNHDA, CDR2 SQIVND (reference sequence). The DNA of the CDR3 is TGTGCCAGTGGACCGGGACAGGGGGGTGAAAAACTGTTTTTT. Translating it yields CASGPGQGGEKLFF.

CDR3 loop: CASSRDRDSYNEQFF. As DNA, the CDR3 is TGTGCCAGCAGCCGAGACAGAGACTCCTACAATGAGCAGTTCTTC. V is TRBV5-5 and J is TRBJ2-1, with D possibly matching TRBD1 (5 bases). Germline V lookup: CDR1 SGHKS, CDR2 YYEKEE (reference sequence). CDR3 length equals 15 residues. V was cut by 4 bases and J by 0 bases, with 11 bases left in between.

V and J are TRBV21-1 and TRBJ1-1; the table assigns TRBD1, which was not confirmed against the DNA. TRBV21-1 is a pseudogene locus. The CDR3 is made up of 15 amino acids. CDR3 in amino acids: CASSKSGDKNTEAFF. For the CDR3, the DNA is TGTGCCAGCAGCAAATCCGGCGACAAGAACACTGAAGCTTTCTTT.

The genes are TRBV5-1 and TRBJ1-2; the D gene is possibly TRBD1 (5 bases). The germline gives CDR1 SGHRS, CDR2 YFSETQ. The CDR3 totals 16 residues. The ends were cut back, 2 bases at V and 6 bases at J, with 20 bases in the middle. The CDR3 DNA reads TGCGCCAGCAGCTTTAGGCAGGGATCAGAACCAGATGGCTACACCTTC. It codes for CASSFRQGSEPDGYTF. The full variable domain, rest sourced from reference TRBV5-1 and TRBJ1-2, is KAGVTQTPRYLIKTRGQQVTLSCSPISGHRSVSWYQQTPGQGLQFLFEYFSETQRNKGNFPGRFSGRQFSNSRSEMNVSTLELGDSALYLCASSFRQGSEPDGYTFGSGTRLTVV.

This clone is a singleton in its sample. V usage is TRBV7-9 and J usage is TRBJ1-2; D is ambiguous. The CDR3 loop spans 14 amino acids. V lost 1 base, J lost 4 bases, and 10 bases lay in between. Per germline, CDR1 SEHNR and CDR2 FQNEAQ (reference sequence). The chain's CDR3 is CASSLEGGSYGYTF. CDR3 DNA sequence: TGTGCCAGCAGCTTAGAAGGCGGCAGCTATGGCTACACCTTC. Drawing the rest from reference TRBV7-9 and TRBJ1-2, the complete variable domain is DTGVSQNPRHKITKRGQNVTFRCDPISEHNRLYWYRQTLGQGPEFLTYFQNEAQLEKSRLLSDRFSAERPKGSFSTLEIQRTEQGDSAMYLCASSLEGGSYGYTFGSGTRLTVV.

This chain connects TRBV28 to TRBJ2-1; 7 bases agree with TRBD1. This CDR3 has 13 residues. V lost 4 bases to trimming and J lost 4 bases; unmatched junction nucleotides: 1. Per germline, CDR1 MDHEN and CDR2 SYDVKM. This chain's CDR3 is CASSWTGYNEQFF. In DNA, the CDR3 is TGTGCCAGCAGTTGGACAGGTTACAATGAGCAGTTCTTC.

This chain joins TRBV14 and TRBJ1-6; 11 bases fit TRBD1. V shed 6 bases, J shed 0 bases, and the junction held 4 bases outside the gene matches. Germline CDR1 reads SGHDN; CDR2 reads FVKESK. This CDR3 region has 17 residues. The CDR3 spells CASRGTGGTSYNSPLHF. The CDR3 region has the DNA TGTGCCAGCAGGGGGACAGGGGGTACCTCCTATAATTCACCCCTCCACTTT.

The chain links TRBV18 to TRBJ2-5; TRBD1 aligns across 10 bases. There are 13 residues in the CDR3. The ends lost 9 bases at V and 6 bases at J; junction bases unmatched: 7. CDR1 is KGHSH, CDR2 LQKENI, per germline. The CDR3 sequence: CASRQGALQTQYF. As DNA, the CDR3 is TGTGCCAGTCGACAGGGGGCGCTCCAGACCCAGTACTTC.

The J gene is TRBJ1-2, the V gene TRBV6-5; 8 bases map to TRBD1. J lost 2 bases, V lost 5 bases, and 4 bases had no gene match. CDR1 is MNHEY and CDR2 is SVGAGI in the germline V gene. The CDR3 spans 14 residues. For the CDR3, the DNA is TGTGCCAGCAGTAGACAGGGGTTGAACTATGGCTACACCTTC. It translates to CASSRQGLNYGYTF.

The chain uses TRBV18 and TRBJ1-4, with D possibly matching TRBD1 (6 bases). This CDR3 is 15 amino acids long. V was pared by 5 bases and J by 7 bases, with 17 bases between. Germline values: CDR1 KGHSH, CDR2 LQKENI. The CDR3, as DNA: TGTGCCAGCTCATTAAAACAGGGTGAAACTGAAAAACTGTTTTTT. Translating gives CASSLKQGETEKLFF.

The chain has TRBV2 and TRBJ1-4; D possibly corresponds to TRBD1 (5 bases). The V end was cut by 11 bases, the J end by 2 bases, with 12 bases between. There are 13 residues in the CDR3. Germline V gives CDR1 SNHLY, CDR2 FYNNEI. The CDR3 nucleotides are TGTGCCGGAAGACAGAACACTAATGAAAAACTGTTTTTT. As protein: CAGRQNTNEKLFF. The complete variable domain, with remaining parts taken from reference TRBV2 and TRBJ1-4, reads EPEVTQTPSHQVTQMGQEVILRCVPISNHLYFYWYRQILGQKVEFLVSFYNNEISEKSEIFDDQFSVERPDGSNFTLKIRSTKLEDSAMYFCAGRQNTNEKLFFGSGTQLSVL.

In its sample, this clone was seen once. The rearrangement links TRBV6-5 to TRBJ2-7; TRBD2 is a possible D gene (6 bases). Trimming took 7 bases from V and 4 from J, leaving 14 bases between them. CDR1 is MNHEY, CDR2 SVGAGI, per germline. This CDR3 has 13 residues. CDR3: CASTPPAGYEQYV. The DNA of the CDR3 is TGTGCCAGCACCCCCCCGGCGGGATACGAGCAGTACGTC.

For this clone: At the DNA level, this CDR3 is encoded by other sequences in the same sample as well. The chain carries TRBV2 and TRBJ1-2; D not certain. The CDR3 covers 10 residues. Germline V gene sequence: CDR1 SNHLY, CDR2 FYNNEI. V was trimmed by 3 bases and J by 6 bases, leaving 2 bases between them. CDR3 sequence reads: CASSDNGYTF. DNA for the CDR3: TGTGCCAGCAGTGATAATGGCTACACCTTC.

This chain joins TRBV6-1 and TRBJ1-1; TRBD1 matches 7 bases. Per the germline V gene, CDR1 is MNHNS and CDR2 is SASEGT. The V segment lost 3 bases and the J segment 7 bases; nucleotides outside the gene matches: 11. The length of the CDR3 is 15 residues. Here the CDR3 DNA reads TGTGCCAGCAGTGACCGACAGGGCCCCGACGTTGAAGCTTTCTTT. Its protein is CASSDRQGPDVEAFF.

The chain is built from TRBV27 and TRBJ1-6; TRBD1 might be the D (6 bases). Germline V gene sequence: CDR1 MNHEY, CDR2 SMNVEV (reference sequence). Trimming removed 7 bases from V and 6 bases from J, with 13 bases in between. This CDR3 contains 14 residues. CDR3 region: CASTTGTLNSPLHF. The DNA of the CDR3 is TGTGCCAGCACCACCGGGACACTTAATTCACCCCTCCACTTT.

The CDR3 DNA sequence: TGTGCCAGCAGTAGAGGCAGAGTTAATTCACCCCTCCACTTT. Protein sequence: CASSRGRVNSPLHF. The rearrangement uses TRBV7-2 and TRBJ1-6; no clear D gene. V was clipped by 6 bases and J by 6 bases, with 12 bases between them. The CDR3 runs to 14 residues. Germline CDR1 and CDR2: SGHTA and FQGNSA.